Below are 14 T cell receptor beta chains sequenced from a single sample in a study of shared clonotypes between healthy human individuals. The naive CD8 fraction comprised CD45RO-negative cells positively selected for CCR7 and excluded terminally differentiated effector memory CD45RA+ cells. TCRdb's table, derived via immunoSEQ multiplex PCR, lists solely in-frame clones and lacks some. Among around 1.9 million clones listed, around 93% were seen once. The sample comprised naive CD8+ T cells from PBMCs. All receptors derive from a man aged 18 to 29 in good health. Some clones in this sample may be carry-over from other donors' samples.

The chain has TRBV9 and TRBJ2-7; D perhaps matches TRBD2 (5 bases). CDR1 is SGDLS and CDR2 is YYNGEE in the germline V gene. V lost 4 bases to trimming and J lost 4 bases, with 18 bases between them. The CDR3 is 15 amino acids. CDR3 sequence reads: CASSQRGRGPYEQYF. The CDR3, as DNA: TGTGCCAGCAGCCAAAGAGGGAGAGGTCCTTACGAGCAGTACTTC.

The gene calls are TRBV9 and TRBJ1-1; maybe TRBD1 (6 bases). Trimming took 4 bases from V and 6 from J, leaving 16 bases between them. This CDR3 is 14 amino acids long. The germline V gene has CDR1 SGDLS and CDR2 YYNGEE. This chain's CDR3 is CASSPRTGRAEAFF. Written as DNA, the CDR3 is TGTGCCAGCAGCCCCCGAACAGGGAGAGCTGAAGCTTTCTTT.

The V and J genes are TRBV5-4 and TRBJ2-1; D may be TRBD1 or TRBD2 (5 bases each). The CDR3 extends over 14 amino acids. Deletions cut 0 bases from V and 5 bases from J, with 9 bases between. Per the germline V gene, CDR1 is SGHNT and CDR2 is YYREEE (reference sequence). The CDR3 sequence is CASSLEGRHNEQFF. Here the CDR3 DNA reads TGTGCCAGCAGCTTGGAGGGACGCCACAATGAGCAGTTCTTC.

The V call is TRBV27, the J call TRBJ2-7, with 14 bases identical to TRBD2. The germline gives CDR1 MNHEY, CDR2 SMNVEV (reference sequence). There are 16 residues in the CDR3. The V segment lost 4 bases and the J segment 6 bases; nucleotides outside the gene matches: 8. The CDR3 coding sequence is TGTGCCAGCAGTTCCGGACTAGCGGGAGGATATGTCGAGCAGTACTTC. This gives the protein CASSSGLAGGYVEQYF.

This clone was detected a few times. The chain recombines TRBV27 with TRBJ2-2; D gene uncertain. Germline V gene data show CDR1 as MNHEY and CDR2 as SMNVEV (reference sequence). The CDR3 is 11 amino acids. Trimming stripped 9 bases from V and 7 bases from J, with 9 bases between. CDR3 sequence: CASGVSGELFF. CDR3 nucleotide sequence: TGTGCCAGTGGGGTGAGCGGGGAGCTGTTTTTT.

The V and J genes are TRBV5-8 and TRBJ1-5; D is uncertain. The germline CDR1 and CDR2 sequences are SGHTS and YDEGEE. V was cut by 0 bases and J by 7 bases, with 11 bases left in between. The CDR3 spans 14 residues. CDR3 loop: CASSLELLRQPQHF. As DNA, the CDR3 is TGTGCCAGCAGCTTGGAATTACTCAGACAGCCCCAGCATTTT.

The chain has TRBV19 and TRBJ2-5; 9 bases match TRBD2. The germline V gene encodes CDR1 LNHDA and CDR2 SQIVND (reference sequence). Trimming cost V 3 bases and J 5 bases; bases outside gene matches: 7. This CDR3 has 15 residues. The CDR3 DNA is TGTGCCAGTAGTATTGTTAGCGGGAGTTGGGAGACCCAGTACTTC. Amino acids: CASSIVSGSWETQYF.

Written as DNA, the CDR3 is TGCGCCAGCAGTGAGGTCGGGAGCCACAATGAGCAGTTCTTC. It is translated as CASSEVGSHNEQFF. The chain carries TRBV10-1 and TRBJ2-1, with a possible D match to TRBD2 (6 bases). Trimming removed 2 bases at V and 5 bases at J, with 10 bases between. This CDR3 region has 14 residues. CDR1 is WNHNN and CDR2 is SYGVQD in the germline V gene (reference sequence).

This chain links TRBV28 with TRBJ2-2, with 8 bases fitting TRBD2. The CDR3 contains 16 residues. V lost 6 bases and J lost 7; bases outside the gene matches: 13. Germline CDR1 and CDR2: MDHEN and SYDVKM. The CDR3 protein is CASSYVVSGRSGELFF. CDR3 bases: TGTGCCAGCAGCTACGTGGTGAGCGGGAGAAGCGGGGAGCTGTTTTTT.

DNA for the CDR3: TGTGCCAGCAGCCCAGTGCCTAGCGGCTACAATGAGCAGTTCTTC. Protein product: CASSPVPSGYNEQFF. The V and J genes are TRBV7-6 and TRBJ2-1, with 7 bases that match TRBD2. The CDR3 totals 15 residues. V lost 5 bases, J lost 3 bases, and 7 bases stayed unmatched. Germline-derived CDR1 and CDR2 are SGHVS and FNYEAQ.

The rearrangement links TRBV11-2 to TRBJ1-5; no reliable D call. CDR3 size: 15 residues. Germline CDR1 SGHAT, CDR2 FQNNGV. Trimming removed 2 bases from V and 0 bases from J, with 8 bases in between. The CDR3 region has the DNA TGTGCCAGCAGCTTAAATCACGGTAGCAATCAGCCCCAGCATTTT. This codes for CASSLNHGSNQPQHF.

This chain joins TRBV6-4 and TRBJ1-5; a possible D gene is TRBD1 (5 bases). V was clipped by 5 bases and J by 0 bases, with 11 bases between them. The CDR3 has 15 amino acids. The germline V gene encodes CDR1 MRHNA and CDR2 SNTAGT. The CDR3: CASSRDADSNQPQHF. Here the CDR3 DNA reads TGTGCCAGCAGTCGGGACGCAGATAGCAATCAGCCCCAGCATTTT.

The chain employs TRBV7-9 and TRBJ2-3; 15 nucleotides agree with TRBD2. V was clipped by 5 bases and J by 4 bases; unmatched bases: 4. This CDR3 is built from 16 residues. Germline V CDR1 and CDR2: SEHNR, FQNEAQ (reference sequence). The CDR3 sequence is CASSGTSGRTADTQYF. For the CDR3, the DNA is TGTGCCAGCAGCGGGACTAGCGGGAGGACAGCAGATACGCAGTATTTT.

The gene calls are TRBV10-2 and TRBJ2-7, with no clear D. The V end lost 3 bases, the J end lost 6 bases, and 12 bases lay between the germline ends. This CDR3 has 13 residues. CDR1 and CDR2 from the germline V gene are WSHSY and SAAADI. CDR3 sequence (DNA): TGCGCCAGCAGTGAATTATCGCGAGGCGAGCAGTACTTC. Translated: CASSELSRGEQYF.